These 2 T cell receptor beta chains share one sample of origin, sequenced in a study of cytomegalovirus exposure and HLA in healthy donors. Here immunoSEQ multiplex PCR was the method, and the copy in TCRdb shows in-frame clones only, minus some. The data show about 240,000 clones, around 87% seen once. Sequenced sample: PBMCs. The receptors were sampled from a woman aged 25 to 45 in good health and CMV-seropositive.

The chain joins TRBV9 to TRBJ2-3, with D unresolved. Per the germline V gene, CDR1 is SGDLS and CDR2 is YYNGEE. V was shortened by 7 bases and J by 0 bases, with 15 bases between the two germline ends. The CDR3 is 15 residues long. In DNA, the CDR3 is TGTGCCAGCGATCTGGCAGGCCTAAGCACAGATACGCAGTATTTT. This gives the protein CASDLAGLSTDTQYF.

V and J are TRBV11-3 and TRBJ1-1; 7 nucleotides line up with TRBD1. Germline V lookup: CDR1 SGHNT, CDR2 YENEEA. J gave up 5 bases and V 5 bases, and 8 bases lay outside the gene matches. The CDR3 is made up of 14 amino acids. This chain's CDR3 is CASSEQTGYTEAFF. The DNA for the CDR3 is TGTGCCAGCAGCGAACAGACAGGGTATACTGAAGCTTTCTTT.